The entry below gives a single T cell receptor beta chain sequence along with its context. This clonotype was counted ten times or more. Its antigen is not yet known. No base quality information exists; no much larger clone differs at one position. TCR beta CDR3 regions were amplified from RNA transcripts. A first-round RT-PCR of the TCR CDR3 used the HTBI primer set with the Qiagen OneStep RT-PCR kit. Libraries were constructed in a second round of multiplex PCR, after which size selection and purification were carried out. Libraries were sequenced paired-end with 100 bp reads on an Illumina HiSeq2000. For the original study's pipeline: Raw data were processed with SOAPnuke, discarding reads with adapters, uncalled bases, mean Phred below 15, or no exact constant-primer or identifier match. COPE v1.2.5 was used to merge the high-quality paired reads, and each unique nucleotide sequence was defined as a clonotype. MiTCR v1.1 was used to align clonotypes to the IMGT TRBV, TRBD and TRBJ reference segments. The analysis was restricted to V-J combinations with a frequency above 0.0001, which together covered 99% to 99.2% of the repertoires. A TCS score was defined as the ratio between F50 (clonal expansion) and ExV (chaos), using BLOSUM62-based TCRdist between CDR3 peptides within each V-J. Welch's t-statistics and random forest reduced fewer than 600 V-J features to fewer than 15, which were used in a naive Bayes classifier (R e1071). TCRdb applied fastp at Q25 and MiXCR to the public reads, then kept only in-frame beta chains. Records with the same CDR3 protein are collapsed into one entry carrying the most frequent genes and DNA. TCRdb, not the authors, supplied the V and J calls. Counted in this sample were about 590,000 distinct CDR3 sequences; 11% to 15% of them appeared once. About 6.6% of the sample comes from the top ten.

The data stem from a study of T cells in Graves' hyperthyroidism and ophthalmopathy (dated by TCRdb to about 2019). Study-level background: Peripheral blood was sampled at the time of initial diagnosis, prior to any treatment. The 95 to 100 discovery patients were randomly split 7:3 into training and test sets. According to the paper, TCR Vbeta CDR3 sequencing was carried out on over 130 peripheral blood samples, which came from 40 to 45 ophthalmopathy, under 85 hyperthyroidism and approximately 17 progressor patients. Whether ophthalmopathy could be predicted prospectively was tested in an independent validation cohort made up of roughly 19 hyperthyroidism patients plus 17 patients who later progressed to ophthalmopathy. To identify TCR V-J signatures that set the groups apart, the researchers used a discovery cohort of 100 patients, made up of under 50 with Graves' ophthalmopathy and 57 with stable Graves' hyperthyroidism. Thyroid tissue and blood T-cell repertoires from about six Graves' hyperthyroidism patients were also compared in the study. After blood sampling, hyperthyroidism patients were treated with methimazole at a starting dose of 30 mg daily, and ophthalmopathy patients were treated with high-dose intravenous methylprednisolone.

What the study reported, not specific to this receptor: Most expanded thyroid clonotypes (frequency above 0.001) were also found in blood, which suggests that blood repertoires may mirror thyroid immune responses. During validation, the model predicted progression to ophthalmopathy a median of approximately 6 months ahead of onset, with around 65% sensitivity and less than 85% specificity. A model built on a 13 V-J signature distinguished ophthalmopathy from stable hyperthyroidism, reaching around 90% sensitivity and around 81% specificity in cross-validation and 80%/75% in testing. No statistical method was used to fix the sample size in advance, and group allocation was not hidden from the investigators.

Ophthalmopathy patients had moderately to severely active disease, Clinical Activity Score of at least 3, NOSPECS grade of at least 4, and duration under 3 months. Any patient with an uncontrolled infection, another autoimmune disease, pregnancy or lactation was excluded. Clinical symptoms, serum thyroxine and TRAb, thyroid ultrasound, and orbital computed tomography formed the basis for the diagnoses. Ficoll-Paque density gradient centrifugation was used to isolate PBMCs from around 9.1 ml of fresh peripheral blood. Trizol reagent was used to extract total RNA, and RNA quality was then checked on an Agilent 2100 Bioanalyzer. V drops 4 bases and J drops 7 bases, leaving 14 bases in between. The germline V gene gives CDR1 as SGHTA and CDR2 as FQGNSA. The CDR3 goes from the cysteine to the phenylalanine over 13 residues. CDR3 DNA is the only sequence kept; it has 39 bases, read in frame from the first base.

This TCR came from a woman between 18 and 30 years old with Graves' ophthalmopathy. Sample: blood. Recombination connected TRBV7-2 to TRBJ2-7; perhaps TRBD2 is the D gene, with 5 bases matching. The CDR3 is CASSSGSGREQYF. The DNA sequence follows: TGTGCCAGCAGCTCGGGCTCGGGAAGGGAGCAGTACTTC.